These 18 T cell receptor beta chains share one sample of origin, sequenced in a study of Graves' ophthalmopathy and Graves' hyperthyroidism. Investigators amplified TCR beta CDR3 regions from RNA transcripts. An initial RT-PCR round employing HTBI primers preceded a second-round multiplex PCR. TCRdb analysed the multiplex PCR reads with MiXCR anew, one entry per CDR3 protein. The sample consists of about 500,000 distinct CDR3 sequences, under 40% of them appearing once. Sequenced: peripheral blood or thyroid tissue (not recorded which). The receptors come from an adult man with Graves' hyperthyroidism.

The chain combines TRBV20-1 with TRBJ2-7; 9 nucleotides line up with TRBD1. The DNA end lines up better with TRBJ2-1; the J call may be wrong. The length of the CDR3 is 12 residues. Germline V gene lookup returns CDR1 DFQATT and CDR2 SNEGSKA (reference sequence). CDR3 region: CSAQTGGNEQFF. The DNA for the CDR3 is TGCAGTGCTCAGACAGGGGGGAATGAGCAGTTCTTC.

In its sample, this clonotype was seen once. V usage is TRBV5-4 and J usage is TRBJ2-3, with 7 nucleotides matching TRBD2. The CDR3 loop spans 14 amino acids. Germline V gene sequence: CDR1 SGHNT, CDR2 YYREEE (reference sequence). V lost 4 bases, J lost 5 bases, and 7 bases stayed unmatched. CDR3 protein: CASSQLASRDTQYF. DNA for the CDR3: TGTGCCAGCAGCCAACTAGCGTCGAGAGATACGCAGTATTTT.

This clonotype was counted ten times or more. This rearrangement joins TRBV2 to TRBJ1-6; 7 bases agree with TRBD1. The CDR3 spans 14 residues. Germline V gene sequence: CDR1 SNHLY, CDR2 FYNNEI. As DNA, the CDR3 is TGTGCATCGATTCCACAGGGGACGAATTCACCCCTCCACTTT. The encoded protein is CASIPQGTNSPLHF.

This chain links TRBV7-8 with TRBJ1-1; 8 nucleotides match TRBD1. The CDR3 extends over 15 amino acids. J gave up 7 bases and V 7 bases, and 14 bases lay outside the gene matches. CDR1 and CDR2 from the germline V gene are SGHVS and FQNEAQ. This CDR3 is CASTFQGAPGGEAFF. In DNA, the CDR3 is TGTGCCAGCACCTTCCAGGGGGCGCCTGGGGGTGAAGCTTTCTTT.

This clonotype was picked up many times. The chain combines TRBV7-3 with TRBJ2-5; D perhaps matches TRBD1 (7 bases). The CDR3 spans 13 residues. The ends were cut back, 5 bases at V and 4 bases at J, with 11 bases in the middle. Germline CDR1 reads SGHTA; CDR2 reads FQGTGA. The CDR3 bases are TGTGCCAGCAGCCTGCGGGACAGAGAGACCCAGTACTTC. This codes for CASSLRDRETQYF.

J is TRBJ1-5 and V is TRBV19; D is perhaps TRBD1 (5 bases). Trimming shortened V by 7 bases and J by 3 bases, and 13 bases separated the two germline ends. The CDR3 contains 14 residues. Per the germline V gene, CDR1 is LNHDA and CDR2 is SQIVND (reference sequence). The CDR3 nucleotides are TGTGCCAGTACCGGACATCTGGCCAATCAGCCCCAGCATTTT. Its protein product is CASTGHLANQPQHF.

The J gene is TRBJ2-5, the V gene TRBV29-1; D is unresolved. Germline V gene lookup returns CDR1 SQVTM and CDR2 ANQGSEA. Deletions cut 8 bases from V and 4 bases from J, with 8 bases between. The CDR3 extends over 10 amino acids. CDR3 DNA sequence: TGCAGCTTAACCGGAGAGACCCAGTACTTC. As protein: CSLTGETQYF.

This clonotype occurred a few times. In nucleotides, the CDR3 is TGTGCCAGCAGCCAAGGACAGGGAAAAATCTACGAGCAGTACTTC. As protein: CASSQGQGKIYEQYF. The V gene is TRBV7-2, the J gene TRBJ2-7, with TRBD1 matching over 8 bases. The germline gives CDR1 SGHTA, CDR2 FQGNSA. The CDR3 is 15 residues long. V lost 5 bases and J lost 3; bases outside the gene matches: 9. Together with reference TRBV7-2 and TRBJ2-7, the CDR3 gives the full variable domain: GAGVSQSPSNKVTEKGKDVELRCDPISGHTALYWYRQSLGQGLEFLIYFQGNSAPDKSGLPSDRFSAERTGGSVSTLTIQRTQQEDSAVYLCASSQGQGKIYEQYFGPGTRLTVT.

The sample holds many counts of this clonotype. V is TRBV9 and J is TRBJ2-7; D perhaps matches TRBD1 (6 bases). V was trimmed by 3 bases and J by 1 base, leaving 8 bases between them. The CDR3 covers 13 residues. The V gene's germline CDR1 is SGDLS and CDR2 YYNGEE. The CDR3: CASSEGHSYEQYF. CDR3 coding DNA: TGTGCCAGCAGCGAGGGACATTCCTACGAGCAGTACTTC.

This clonotype is a singleton in its sample. V and J are TRBV9 and TRBJ2-5, with 13 bases aligning to TRBD2. This CDR3 is built from 15 residues. Germline CDR1 and CDR2: SGDLS and YYNGEE. V gave up 4 bases and J gave up 5 bases; unmatched junction bases: 5. The CDR3 DNA follows: TGTGCCAGCAGCCCCGGGACTAGCGGGGTTGAGACCCAGTACTTC. It encodes CASSPGTSGVETQYF.

There are many counts of this clonotype. The chain is built from TRBV20-1 and TRBJ2-5; tentative D call: TRBD2 (5 bases). Germline CDR1 DFQATT, CDR2 SNEGSKA (reference sequence). The CDR3 totals 14 residues. V lost 0 bases and J lost 2, with 10 bases in between. The CDR3 sequence is CSARDWWEQETQYF. The CDR3 nucleotides read TGCAGTGCTAGAGATTGGTGGGAGCAAGAGACCCAGTACTTC.

This clonotype was counted many times. The CDR3 DNA reads as TGTGCCAGCAGCGCTCGAACCGGGACTAAAGACACCGGGGAGCTGTTTTTT. As protein: CASSARTGTKDTGELFF. The V gene is TRBV9, the J gene TRBJ2-2, with 7 bases identical to TRBD2. The CDR3 length is 17 residues. V lost 3 bases to trimming and J lost 3 bases; unmatched junction nucleotides: 11. Germline CDR1 SGDLS, CDR2 YYNGEE.

CDR3 loop: CASRGGQGAPNEQFF. DNA of the CDR3: TGTGCCAGCAGGGGGGGACAGGGGGCGCCCAATGAGCAGTTCTTC. The J gene is TRBJ2-5, the V gene TRBV10-3; TRBD1 matches 12 bases. The J call may be faulty, since TRBJ2-1 better matches the DNA end. Germline V gene sequence: CDR1 ENHRY, CDR2 SYGVKD. This CDR3 comprises 15 residues.

The chain joins TRBV5-8 to TRBJ1-3; 8 bases fit TRBD1. The germline V gene encodes CDR1 SGHTS and CDR2 YDEGEE. V shed 0 bases, J shed 2 bases, and the junction held 1 base outside the gene matches. The CDR3 covers 15 residues. CDR3 sequence: CASSLDRGAGNTIYF. The CDR3, as DNA: TGTGCCAGCAGCTTGGACAGGGGGGCTGGAAACACCATATATTTT.

The CDR3 nucleotides are TGCAGCGTGAGGAGGGTGGGGGAGTTGGGCTACACCTTC. Its protein product is CSVRRVGELGYTF. The chain combines TRBV29-1 with TRBJ1-2, with D tentatively TRBD1 (5 bases). The CDR3 runs to 13 residues. Germline lookup yields CDR1 SQVTM and CDR2 ANQGSEA. Trimming stripped 6 bases from V and 8 bases from J, with 19 bases between.

This clonotype was recorded once. The chain recombines TRBV7-6 with TRBJ2-3, with D possibly being TRBD1 or TRBD2 (5 bases each). Germline-derived CDR1 and CDR2 are SGHVS and FNYEAQ. V lost 1 base, J lost 2 bases, and 13 bases lay in between. There are 16 residues in the CDR3. The CDR3 DNA sequence: TGTGCCAGCAGCTTAGTGGCTACCGGGGCCACAGATACGCAGTATTTT. As protein: CASSLVATGATDTQYF.

This clonotype was counted many times. J is TRBJ1-2 and V is TRBV12-3 or TRBV12-4; tentatively, D is TRBD1 (5 bases). Between the trimmed V and J ends, which lost 3 bases and 5 bases, there was a span of 16 bases. This CDR3 spans 15 amino acids. The CDR3 sequence is CASSLNEGTGYGYTF. The CDR3 DNA is TGTGCCAGCAGTTTGAATGAGGGGACGGGGTATGGCTACACCTTC.

The rearrangement uses TRBV7-2 and TRBJ1-2; no definite D call. This CDR3 spans 13 amino acids. V was shortened by 5 bases and J by 2 bases, with 9 bases between the two germline ends. Germline loops: CDR1 SGHTA, CDR2 FQGNSA. Here the CDR3 reads CASSPPGNYGYTF. CDR3 nucleotides: TGTGCCAGCAGCCCACCGGGGAACTATGGCTACACCTTC.